These T cell receptor beta chains were read from a single sample in a study of early stage breast cancer tumors. Only in-frame clones appear in the TCRdb table, and some are missing; sequencing was by immunoSEQ multiplex PCR. The table has 20,000 to 25,000 clones, 75% to 80% seen once. Sequencing was done on a sample of blood. Every receptor here comes from a person aged 55-75 years with breast cancer. The CDR3 runs from the conserved cysteine through the conserved F or W. A D gene is named only where the DNA matches it firmly. Some rows mark clone size as missing; the rest say once, few, many or name a class of expanded clone.

v_gene	d_gene	abundance	j_gene	CDR3nt	CDR3aa
TRBV30	TRBD1	.	TRBJ1-1	TGTGCCTGGAACAAGGGGGAAAGGACAGGGGATGCAGCTTTCTTT	CAWNKGERTGDAAFF
TRBV7-8	TRBD2	.	TRBJ2-7	TGTGCCAGCAGCCCCGGAGCGGGACCAACCTACGAGCAGTACTTC	CASSPGAGPTYEQYF
TRBV6-1	.	few	TRBJ2-2	TGTGCCAGCACCCCGGACACCGGGGAGCTGTTTTTT	CASTPDTGELFF
TRBV7-2	TRBD2	.	TRBJ2-7	TGTGCCAGCAGCTCCGGCCTGAGCGGGAGGGCCGGGCAGTACTTC	CASSSGLSGRAGQYF
TRBV25-1	TRBD2	.	TRBJ2-7	TGTGCCAGCAGTCGGGGGGATGGTTCCTACGAGCAGTACTTC	CASSRGDGSYEQYF
TRBV2	.	few	TRBJ1-5	TGTGCCAGCAGTGAAGGGGGAACTCAGCCCCAGCATTTT	CASSEGGTQPQHF
TRBV21-1	.	.	TRBJ2-5	TGTGCCAGCAGCAAAGGCGGCCATCCAACCCAGTACTTC	CASSKGGHPTQYF
TRBV5-1	.	.	TRBJ2-7	TGCGCCAGCAGCTTGGCCCGCGGGCTTAGCTCCTACGAGCAGTACTTC	CASSLARGLSSYEQYF
TRBV11-1	TRBD2	once	TRBJ2-3	TGTGCCAGCAGCCGGACTAGCGGGGTCGCAGATACGCAGTATTTT	CASSRTSGVADTQYF
TRBV4-2	TRBD1	few	TRBJ1-1	TGTGCCAGCAGCCATGCCCCGGGACAGGGATCCACTGAAGCTTTCTTT	CASSHAPGQGSTEAFF
TRBV4-2	TRBD2	medium-sized	TRBJ2-1	TGTGCCAGCAGCCAGAGCGGGGGGTCCTACAATGAGCAGTTCTTC	CASSQSGGSYNEQFF